One TCR beta chain is described in this entry. As yet, its antigen is unknown. The data stem from a study of CXCR3-negative and CXCR3-positive naive CD8 T cells. The authors gated naive CD8+ T cells as CD45RO-CCR7+CD27+CD95-. UMI-labeled 5' RACE yielded the TRB cDNA libraries. From the 5' RACE reads, TCRdb lists one entry per CDR3 protein and no DNA. The data include about 150,000 distinct CDR3 sequences; the top ten clones carry over 0.35%. General study findings and limits: Surface CD5 looked about the same in the naive subsets, so the authors worked out TCR strength from TRB CDR3 properties. Naive cells used TRBV-TRBJ genes in much the same way whether CXCR3-negative or CXCR3-positive; memory cells did not. The majority of assays used fresh PBMCs, and CXCR3 expression partially decreased after cryopreservation. When CXCR3-positive naive cells were set against CXCR3-negative naive cells, the former had more hydrophobic TRB CDR3s.

The germline V gene has CDR1 SGHRS and CDR2 YFSETQ. The CDR3 extends over 14 amino acids. The chain links TRBV5-1 to TRBJ1-1; TCRdb's assignment of TRBD1 cannot be checked, as there is no DNA. The sequence was obtained from a human donor in good health. Some clones in this sample may be carry-over from other donors' samples. Sequenced sample: naive CXCR3+ CD8+ T cells from blood. Subset denoted: CD45RO-CCR7+CD27+CD95- naive CD8+ T cells expressing CXCR3 (TNR3+). CDR3 in amino acids: CASSSRADGSEAFF.